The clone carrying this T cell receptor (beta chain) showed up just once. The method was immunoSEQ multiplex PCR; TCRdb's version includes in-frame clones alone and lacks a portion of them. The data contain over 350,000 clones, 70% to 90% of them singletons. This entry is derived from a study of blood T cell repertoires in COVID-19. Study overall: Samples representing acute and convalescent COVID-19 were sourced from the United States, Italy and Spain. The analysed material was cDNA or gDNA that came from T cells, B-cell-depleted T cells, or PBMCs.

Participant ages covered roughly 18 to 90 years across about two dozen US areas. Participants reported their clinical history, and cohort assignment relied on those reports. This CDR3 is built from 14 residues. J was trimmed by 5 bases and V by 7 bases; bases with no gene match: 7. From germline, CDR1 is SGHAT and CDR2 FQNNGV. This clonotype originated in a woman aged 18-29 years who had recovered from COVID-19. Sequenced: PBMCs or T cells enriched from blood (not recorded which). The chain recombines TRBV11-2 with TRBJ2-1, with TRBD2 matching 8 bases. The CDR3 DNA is TGTGCCAGCACCTCGGGGGGGTGGAACAATGAGCAGTTCTTC. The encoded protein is CASTSGGWNNEQFF. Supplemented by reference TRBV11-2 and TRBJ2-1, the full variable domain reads EAGVAQSPRYKIIEKRQSVAFWCNPISGHATLYWYQQILGQGPKLLIQFQNNGVVDDSQLPKDRFSAERLKGVDSTLKIQPAKLEDSAVYLCASTSGGWNNEQFFGPGTRLTVL.